This TCR beta chain comes out of a study of CD8 T cells in Susac syndrome. Notes on the study in general: The number of individuals included in the study's TCR sequencing and HLA analysis was acknowledged as relatively small.

cDNA came from roughly 0.53 to 1 ug RNA primed by random hexamers. Across 54 Vbeta and 13 Jbeta, TCR beta CDR3 was amplified with immunoSEQ multiplex PCR. TCRdb redid the calling of the immunoSEQ multiplex PCR reads with MiXCR, one entry per CDR3 protein. This table holds 150,000 to 200,000 distinct CDR3 sequences, just under 95% found once. TCR beta was sequenced from blood CD8+ and CD4+ T cells. Negative isolation was used for CD8+ and CD4+ T cells, and FACS enrichment was applied to TEMRA cells. V was trimmed by 6 bases and J by 0 bases, leaving 18 bases between them. Germline loops: CDR1 MNHNY, CDR2 SVGAGI (reference sequence). This CDR3 has 16 residues. This clonotype is a singleton in its sample. Its target is unknown.

The rearrangement uses TRBV6-6 and TRBJ2-7; D possibly matches TRBD1 or TRBD2 (6 bases each). The TCR sequence derives from a human donor in good health. Sequences were obtained from CD4+ T cells from PBMCs. The CDR3 region has the DNA TGTGCCAGCAGCGGGGGCCTCCGGAGGGGCTCCTACGAGCAGTACTTC. It translates to CASSGGLRRGSYEQYF.